The following is a TCR beta chain sequence with its context. What it binds is not known. This CDR3 comprises 15 residues. Germline-derived CDR1 and CDR2 are SEHNR and FQNEAQ (reference sequence). V was shortened by 1 base and J by 7 bases, with 17 bases between the two germline ends. The sample originates from a study of CD8+ T cells in alopecia areata. Notes on the study in general: Compared with normal scalp, lesional scalp had higher clonality and more expanded CD8+ clones. Clarity of TCR sharing across patients fell short of that in mice, possibly HLA-related.

Once RNA had been extracted, it was reverse transcribed into cDNA to act as the sequencing template. The data were produced by immunoSEQ multiplex PCR, yet TCRdb's version contains in-frame clones alone and is incomplete. Among 110,000 or so clones, 50% to 70% were seen once, and the ten largest hold 20% to 30%. The study team obtained lesional scalp punch biopsies and peripheral blood from alopecia areata patients. Sorting of CD4+ and CD8+ T cells was performed on PBMCs. Sequenced: NKG2D-low CD8+ T cells sorted from blood. The chain recombines TRBV7-9 with TRBJ2-7; tentatively, D is TRBD1 or TRBD2 (5 bases each). This clonotype was obtained from a human donor with alopecia areata. CDR3 sequence reads: CASSLGTGPVGEQYF. CDR3 nucleotides: TGTGCCAGCAGCTTAGGGACGGGGCCTGTTGGAGAGCAGTACTTC.